What follows describes a single T cell receptor beta chain. Its antigen is not known. The data were taken from a study of identical twins. Findings of the study overall: Fewer insertions characterized abundant cord blood beta clonotypes, whereas memory repertoires showed none. Conclusions leaned on cross-sectional statistical analysis and did not track the same donors over time.

TCRdb analysed the 5' RACE reads with MiXCR anew, one entry per CDR3 protein. The data hold hundreds of thousands of distinct CDR3 sequences, with roughly 8% observed a single time. V lost 1 base and J lost 5, with 8 bases in between. Germline CDR1 and CDR2: SGHVS and FNYEAQ. There are 14 residues in the CDR3. This same sample was also taken into another study, of yellow fever vaccine responses in identical twins.

The rearrangement links TRBV7-6 to TRBJ2-2; D remains unclear. The receptor's source is a woman aged 18 to 35 in good health. The sequenced material came from PBMCs. The CDR3 region is CASSLETSTGELFF. The CDR3 bases are TGTGCCAGCAGCTTAGAAACGTCTACCGGGGAGCTGTTTTTT.